The TCR beta chain described here comes from a study of blood T cell repertoires in COVID-19. Germline CDR1 MGHRA, CDR2 YSYEKL. The CDR3 contains 14 residues. Trimming cost V 0 bases and J 3 bases, with 8 bases left between them. Participants spanned ages about 18 to 95 years and resided in 24 US areas. Participants reported their clinical history, and cohort assignment relied on those reports. Repertoires were generated with immunoSEQ multiplex PCR, while TCRdb's copy carries only in-frame clones and drops some. Of about 410,000 clones in the sample, under 90% were seen once. The J gene is TRBJ1-1, the V gene TRBV4-1, with D unclear. This receptor was identified in a woman aged 25 to 39 who had recovered from COVID-19. Sequences were obtained from PBMCs or T cells enriched from blood (not recorded which). The CDR3 loop is CASSQETRDTEAFF. The CDR3 nucleotides are TGCGCCAGCAGCCAAGAGACGCGGGACACTGAAGCTTTCTTT.